A single sample is the source of the 8 T cell receptor beta chains below, sequenced in a study of cytomegalovirus exposure and HLA in healthy donors. The primer mix had 60 Vbeta and 13 Jbeta primers. Here immunoSEQ multiplex PCR was the method, and the copy in TCRdb shows in-frame clones only, minus some. The sample lists 150,000 to 200,000 clones, about 65% seen once, with around 6.8% in the top ten. Sequenced material: PBMCs. These receptors were obtained from a man in his forties or fifties in good health and CMV-seropositive.

The chain couples TRBV14 to TRBJ1-2, with D possibly matching TRBD1 (5 bases). In germline, CDR1 is SGHDN, CDR2 FVKESK. V lost 1 base and J lost 4, with 7 bases in between. The CDR3 has 13 amino acids. CDR3 sequence reads: CASSQAGLYGYTF. For the CDR3, the DNA is TGTGCCAGCAGCCAAGCGGGACTCTATGGCTACACCTTC.

This sequence joins TRBV18 and TRBJ1-1, with TRBD1 matching over 7 bases. V trimming: 3 bases; J trimming: 5 bases; junction bases outside the gene matches: 6. The CDR3 loop spans 14 amino acids. Germline CDR1 and CDR2: KGHSH and LQKENI. CDR3 in amino acids: CASSPTRGWTEAFF. The CDR3 DNA follows: TGTGCCAGCTCACCGACCAGGGGGTGGACTGAAGCTTTCTTT.

The chain employs TRBV11-3 and TRBJ2-2; TRBD2 matches 8 bases. The CDR3 is made up of 17 amino acids. Germline-derived CDR1 and CDR2 are SGHNT and YENEEA. V trimming: 2 bases; J trimming: 4 bases; junction bases outside the gene matches: 9. In DNA, the CDR3 is TGTGCCAGCAGCTTACGGGGGGGCAGGGCCTTCACCGGGGAGCTGTTTTTT. This encodes CASSLRGGRAFTGELFF.

V is TRBV7-8 and J is TRBJ2-7; 7 nucleotides agree with TRBD1. CDR3 length: 14 residues. The J segment lost 0 bases and the V segment lost 1 base, leaving 0 bases of the junction unmatched. Germline V CDR1 and CDR2: SGHVS, FQNEAQ. CDR3 region: CASSLGDSSYEQYF. CDR3 nucleotides: TGTGCCAGCAGCTTAGGGGACAGCTCCTACGAGCAGTACTTC.

The chain joins TRBV7-2 to TRBJ1-1; a weak D match, TRBD1 (6 bases). This CDR3 is 15 amino acids long. V lost 5 bases, J lost 4 bases, and 17 bases lay in between. CDR1 and CDR2 (germline): SGHTA, FQGNSA. CDR3 nucleotide sequence: TGTGCCAGCAGCCCTCCCCGGGGGGCTGCCACTGAAGCTTTCTTT. Protein sequence: CASSPPRGAATEAFF.

The rearrangement joins TRBV27 to TRBJ1-1; unclear D gene. Trimming stripped 3 bases from V and 4 bases from J, with 12 bases between. The CDR3 runs to 14 residues. Germline V gene sequence: CDR1 MNHEY, CDR2 SMNVEV (reference sequence). CDR3 sequence: CASSLGRSGTEAFF. The CDR3 nucleotides read TGTGCCAGCAGTTTGGGTCGGTCAGGCACTGAAGCTTTCTTT.

The CDR3 sequence: CASSLVLTTDTQYF. Here the CDR3 DNA reads TGTGCCAGCAGCTTAGTCCTGACTACAGATACGCAGTATTTT. The chain recombines TRBV11-2 with TRBJ2-3; D remains unclear. The germline V gene encodes CDR1 SGHAT and CDR2 FQNNGV. V was shortened by 1 base and J by 3 bases, with 8 bases between the two germline ends. The CDR3 is made up of 14 amino acids.

The chain carries TRBV25-1 and TRBJ2-3; 8 bases are shared with TRBD1. The germline V gene encodes CDR1 MGHDK and CDR2 SYGVNS. The junction had 7 bases not matched to a gene; V was cut back by 1 base and J by 4 bases. The length of the CDR3 is 16 residues. CDR3 residues: CASSELGQATPDTQYF. In nucleotides, the CDR3 is TGTGCCAGCAGTGAATTGGGACAGGCGACCCCAGATACGCAGTATTTT.